The entry below describes one T cell receptor (beta chain). Its target is unknown. TCRdb analysed the reads with MiXCR anew, one entry per CDR3 protein. The sample shows approximately 750,000 distinct CDR3 sequences, less than 40% of them seen only once. The data belong to a study of T cell repertoires in cytomegalovirus infection. Across the study: It can be stated that public TCR beta signatures indicated CMV infection as well as a matching HLA type. Study-wide findings and caveats: Cumulative public TCR beta family frequency identified CMV carriers with the relevant HLA. The response measured ex vivo was dominated by TCR beta clonotypes (HLA-C-restricted and CMV-specific).

V shed 3 bases and J 4 bases; nucleotides not matched to a gene: 12. Germline V gene sequence: CDR1 DFQATT, CDR2 SNEGSKA (reference sequence). The CDR3 runs 15 residues. The specimen sequenced was PBMCs. The receptor comes from a human donor in good health (CMV status not recorded). Some clones in this sample may be carry-over from other donors' samples. J is TRBJ2-7 and V is TRBV20-1; 7 bases line up with TRBD1. CDR3 DNA sequence: TGCAGTGCTAGGAATACCGGGACAGTAGTTTACGAGCAGTACTTC. Protein: CSARNTGTVVYEQYF.